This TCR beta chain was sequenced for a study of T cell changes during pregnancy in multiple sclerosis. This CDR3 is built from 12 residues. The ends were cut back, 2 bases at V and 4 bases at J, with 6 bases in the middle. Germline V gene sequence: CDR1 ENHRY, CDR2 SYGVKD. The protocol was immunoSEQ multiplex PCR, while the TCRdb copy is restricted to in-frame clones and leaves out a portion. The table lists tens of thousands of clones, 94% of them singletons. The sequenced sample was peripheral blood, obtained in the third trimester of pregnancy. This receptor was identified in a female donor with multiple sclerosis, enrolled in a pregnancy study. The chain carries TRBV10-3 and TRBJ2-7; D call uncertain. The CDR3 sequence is CAISEGVYEQYF. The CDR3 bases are TGTGCCATCAGTGAGGGAGTGTACGAGCAGTACTTC.